This passage covers 19 T cell receptor beta chains from one sample sequenced in a study of cytomegalovirus exposure and HLA in healthy donors. PCR was performed using 60 Vbeta and 13 Jbeta primers. TCRdb keeps only in-frame clones here, not all; method: immunoSEQ multiplex PCR. Of 130,000 or so clones listed, roughly 74% are singletons. Material: PBMCs. The origin of the receptors is a male donor in good health and CMV-seronegative.

Turning to this clone: Other DNA sequences in the same sample also yield this CDR3. The chain uses TRBV27 and TRBJ2-7; tentative D call: TRBD2 (6 bases). V was pared by 8 bases and J by 7 bases, with 27 bases between. The CDR3 loop spans 16 amino acids. Germline assignment: CDR1 MNHEY and CDR2 SMNVEV (reference sequence). CDR3 sequence reads: CASPRGSIPITTEQYF. CDR3 DNA: TGTGCCAGCCCGCGGGGCTCGATTCCCATTACTACGGAGCAGTACTTC.

A few counts support this clone. This chain joins TRBV7-2 and TRBJ2-5, with a weak D call TRBD1 (6 bases). The CDR3 length is 13 residues. V was clipped by 1 base and J by 4 bases, with 7 bases between them. Germline values: CDR1 SGHTA, CDR2 FQGNSA. The CDR3 reads CASSLGRGETQYF. CDR3 DNA: TGTGCCAGCAGCTTAGGCAGGGGAGAGACCCAGTACTTC.

The rearrangement links TRBV10-3 to TRBJ2-5, with 10 bases aligning to TRBD2. The DNA end is a closer match to TRBJ2-7, so the J assignment may be wrong. The V gene's germline CDR1 is ENHRY and CDR2 SYGVKD. The length of the CDR3 is 15 residues. CDR3 sequence: CATREGSSGRDEQYF. CDR3 coding DNA: TGTGCCACCAGGGAGGGGTCTAGCGGGAGAGACGAGCAGTACTTC.

The chain carries TRBV5-1 and TRBJ2-1; TRBD1 agrees at 10 bases. The trim removed 0 bases at V and 8 bases at J, leaving 5 bases unmatched. Per germline, CDR1 SGHRS and CDR2 YFSETQ. The CDR3 length is 15 residues. The CDR3 nucleotides read TGCGCCAGCAGCTTGGGGGGACAGGGGTTCGATGAGCAGTTCTTC. Translation gives CASSLGGQGFDEQFF.

This chain links TRBV5-6 with TRBJ1-3; D gene unclear. CDR1 is SGHDT, CDR2 YYEEEE, per germline. Trimming took 2 bases from V and 0 from J, leaving 15 bases between them. The CDR3 length is 17 residues. DNA of the CDR3: TGTGCCAGCAGCTTTTTCCCCCGAACTTCCTCTGGAAACACCATATATTTT. Translating it yields CASSFFPRTSSGNTIYF.

This chain uses TRBV4-2 with TRBJ2-7, with a tentative D call TRBD2 (6 bases). Germline lookup yields CDR1 LGHNA and CDR2 YNFKEQ. This CDR3 is built from 18 residues. Trimming stripped 0 bases from V and 3 bases from J, with 21 bases between. CDR3 residues: CASSQDPRRGIHHYEQYF. CDR3 DNA sequence: TGTGCCAGCAGCCAAGATCCTAGGCGGGGCATCCACCACTACGAGCAGTACTTC.

This clone was picked up a small number of times. The chain carries TRBV10-3 and TRBJ2-1, with a tentative D call TRBD2 (6 bases). Germline V gene lookup returns CDR1 ENHRY and CDR2 SYGVKD. V was cut by 0 bases and J by 4 bases, with 19 bases left in between. The CDR3 has 18 residues. CDR3 in amino acids: CAISESVVVSGRYNEQFF. The CDR3 coding sequence is TGTGCCATCAGTGAGTCGGTAGTGGTTTCAGGGAGGTACAATGAGCAGTTCTTC.

The V and J genes are TRBV7-9 and TRBJ2-5, with TRBD1 matching over 10 bases. V lost 5 bases and J lost 2; bases outside the gene matches: 11. The CDR3 is 17 residues long. The germline V gene has CDR1 SEHNR and CDR2 FQNEAQ (reference sequence). Here the CDR3 DNA reads TGTGCCAGCAGCCTCACCGCCGGGACAGGGGTTCAAGAGACCCAGTACTTC. Translating gives CASSLTAGTGVQETQYF.

The V and J genes are TRBV29-1 and TRBJ1-2; 7 bases align to TRBD1. The J segment lost 1 base and the V segment lost 5 bases, leaving 13 bases of the junction unmatched. CDR1 and CDR2 from the germline V gene are SQVTM and ANQGSEA. This CDR3 contains 16 residues. CDR3 amino acids: CSVTSYRGDYNYGYTF. The CDR3 DNA reads TGCAGCGTTACTTCCTACAGGGGCGACTATAACTATGGCTACACCTTC.

The chain has TRBV6-6 and TRBJ2-2, with 11 bases lining up with TRBD1. The CDR3 has 16 residues. The junction had 3 bases not matched to a gene; V was cut back by 4 bases and J by 2 bases. CDR1 and CDR2 from the germline V gene are MNHNY and SVGAGI (reference sequence). CDR3 in amino acids: CASSLGQGGNTGELFF. CDR3 sequence (DNA): TGTGCCAGCAGTTTGGGACAGGGGGGTAACACCGGGGAGCTGTTTTTT.

The chain employs TRBV2 and TRBJ2-4; the match to TRBD2 covers 8 bases. The germline V gene has CDR1 SNHLY and CDR2 FYNNEI. With 6 bases clipped from V and 6 bases from J, the junction kept 10 bases outside the gene matches. The CDR3 has 15 residues. CDR3 amino acids: CASRGLAGGLNIQYF. DNA for the CDR3: TGTGCCAGCAGGGGACTTGCGGGAGGTCTAAACATTCAGTACTTC.

The chain carries TRBV5-8 and TRBJ2-5, with 15 bases lining up with TRBD2. The CDR3 runs 16 residues. Germline-derived CDR1 and CDR2 are SGHTS and YDEGEE. V gave up 4 bases and J gave up 2 bases; unmatched junction bases: 3. CDR3 coding DNA: TGTGCCAGCAGCGCGGGACTAGCGGGGGGACAAGAGACCCAGTACTTC. This sequence encodes CASSAGLAGGQETQYF.

The V call is TRBV9, the J call TRBJ2-1, with 10 bases that match TRBD2. There are 16 residues in the CDR3. Germline lookup yields CDR1 SGDLS and CDR2 YYNGEE. Trimming removed 2 bases from V and 5 bases from J; junction bases left unmatched: 7. The CDR3, as DNA: TGTGCCAGCAGCGTCCAAGCGGGGGGGAGGGACAATGAGCAGTTCTTC. It specifies CASSVQAGGRDNEQFF.

This clone was seen a few times. CDR3: CASSLFSRMSNQPQHF. The CDR3 region has the DNA TGTGCCAGCAGTTTATTTTCCAGAATGAGCAATCAGCCCCAGCATTTT. The chain is built from TRBV28 and TRBJ1-5, with D hard to call. Trimming removed 1 base from V and 1 base from J, with 11 bases in between. The germline V gene has CDR1 MDHEN and CDR2 SYDVKM. The CDR3 loop spans 16 amino acids.

The chain recombines TRBV5-5 with TRBJ1-3, with D perhaps TRBD1 (6 bases). Germline V gives CDR1 SGHKS, CDR2 YYEKEE (reference sequence). V lost 4 bases, J lost 0 bases, and 23 bases lay in between. The CDR3 contains 19 residues. CDR3 amino acids: CASSHPGHPSEFSGNTIYF. CDR3 DNA sequence: TGTGCCAGCAGCCACCCGGGACACCCGTCCGAGTTCTCTGGAAACACCATATATTTT.

This clone was counted a few times. The chain links TRBV11-2 to TRBJ1-1; 10 nucleotides align to TRBD1. The CDR3 consists of 14 residues. V dropped 6 bases and J dropped 8; count of bases not matched to a gene: 9. Germline values: CDR1 SGHAT, CDR2 FQNNGV. CDR3 amino acids: CASSSGTGAREAFF. CDR3 sequence (DNA): TGTGCCAGCAGTTCCGGGACAGGGGCTCGGGAAGCTTTCTTT.

A single count supports this clone. This chain links TRBV4-1 with TRBJ1-5; the match to TRBD1 covers 9 bases. The junction had 8 bases not matched to a gene; V was cut back by 4 bases and J by 7 bases. Germline CDR1 MGHRA, CDR2 YSYEKL. The CDR3 runs 15 residues. The CDR3 sequence is CASSPTGQGDQPQHF. CDR3 nucleotides: TGCGCCAGCAGCCCCACGGGACAGGGCGACCAGCCCCAGCATTTT.

This clone was counted a few times. This rearrangement joins TRBV6-6 to TRBJ2-3; D uncertain. Germline CDR1 MNHNY, CDR2 SVGAGI (reference sequence). Deletions cut 5 bases from V and 2 bases from J, with 11 bases between. This CDR3 comprises 14 residues. The CDR3 is CASSRAAFTDTQYF. The CDR3, as DNA: TGTGCCAGCAGTCGTGCGGCCTTCACAGATACGCAGTATTTT.

The chain is built from TRBV28 and TRBJ1-1; D may be TRBD1 (5 bases). Germline V gene lookup returns CDR1 MDHEN and CDR2 SYDVKM. This CDR3 has 14 residues. V lost 3 bases to trimming and J lost 5 bases, with 13 bases between them. The CDR3 DNA reads TGTGCCAGCAGTTTGGTCCAGGGCTATACTGAAGCTTTCTTT. This sequence encodes CASSLVQGYTEAFF.